One sample yielded the 24 T cell receptor beta chains listed below, sequenced in a study of shared clonotypes between healthy human individuals. CD45RO-negative CD8 cells positively selected for CCR7 made up the naive population, which excluded terminally differentiated effector memory CD45RA+ cells. Produced via immunoSEQ multiplex PCR; TCRdb's table is partial and in-frame only. The sample records about 2,200,000 clones, 85% to 95% being singletons. The sample taken for sequencing was naive CD8+ T cells from PBMCs. These receptors all stem from a man in his late teens or twenties in good health. Some clones in this sample may be carry-over from other donors' samples.

This chain connects TRBV10-3 to TRBJ1-1; TRBD1 matches at 12 bases. V trimming: 5 bases; J trimming: 8 bases; junction bases outside the gene matches: 9. The CDR3 runs to 15 residues. Germline V gene sequence: CDR1 ENHRY, CDR2 SYGVKD. The CDR3 protein is CAISPGTGGVKEAFF. For the CDR3, the DNA is TGTGCCATCAGTCCCGGGACAGGGGGCGTGAAGGAAGCTTTCTTT.

The rearrangement joins TRBV27 to TRBJ2-1; 7 bases are shared with TRBD1. CDR3 length: 14 residues. Germline trimming cut 5 bases from V and 2 bases from J; bases unmatched to any gene: 3. Germline V gene data show CDR1 as MNHEY and CDR2 as SMNVEV (reference sequence). CDR3 protein: CASSDRATYNEQFF. CDR3 DNA sequence: TGTGCCAGCAGTGACAGGGCCACCTACAATGAGCAGTTCTTC.

The chain is built from TRBV30 and TRBJ1-1, with 9 bases identical to TRBD1. CDR3 length: 14 amino acids. The ends lost 2 bases at V and 7 bases at J; junction bases unmatched: 8. Germline loops: CDR1 GTSNPN, CDR2 SVGIG (reference sequence). DNA of the CDR3: TGTGCCTGGAGTATTCCACAGGGGGCCGATGAAGCTTTCTTT. Residues: CAWSIPQGADEAFF.

The V call is TRBV27, the J call TRBJ2-4, with D possibly matching TRBD2 (5 bases). CDR1 and CDR2 (germline): MNHEY, SMNVEV (reference sequence). This CDR3 comprises 13 residues. V lost 6 bases and J lost 6, with 12 bases in between. Here the CDR3 DNA reads TGTGCCAGCAGCCCGGGGTCTTCAAACATTCAGTACTTC. As protein: CASSPGSSNIQYF.

This chain joins TRBV30 and TRBJ2-7; TRBD2 is a possible D gene (5 bases). V lost 2 bases, J lost 7 bases, and 21 bases lay in between. CDR3 length: 15 residues. CDR1 is GTSNPN, CDR2 SVGIG, per germline (reference sequence). This chain's CDR3 is CAWSNPKGKSGEQYF. In DNA, the CDR3 is TGTGCCTGGAGTAACCCTAAGGGAAAGTCGGGGGAGCAGTACTTC.

The CDR3 coding sequence is TGCAGTGCTAGAGATCGGGACCCGGGGTTTTTT. Protein: CSARDRDPGFF. The chain carries TRBV20-1 and TRBJ1-4; D may be TRBD1 (5 bases). This CDR3 spans 11 amino acids. Germline lookup yields CDR1 DFQATT and CDR2 SNEGSKA (reference sequence). Trimming took off 0 bases at V and 16 bases at J, with 12 bases between the two ends.

V gene TRBV4-3 combines with J gene TRBJ2-4; TRBD2 matches at 11 bases. CDR1 and CDR2 from the germline V gene are LGHNA and YSLEER. Trimming at V came to 3 bases and at J to 8 bases, leaving 15 bases not matched to a gene. The CDR3 contains 18 residues. In DNA form, the CDR3 reads TGCGCCAGCAGCCAGTATATAGCGGGAGGGCGCCCCATTGACATTCAGTACTTC. It codes for CASSQYIAGGRPIDIQYF.

This chain connects TRBV25-1 to TRBJ1-1, with 10 bases lining up with TRBD1. Germline assignment: CDR1 MGHDK and CDR2 SYGVNS. The CDR3 runs 14 residues. V dropped 8 bases and J dropped 3; count of bases not matched to a gene: 6. CDR3 bases: TGTGCCAGCCAGGACAGGGGGTCGTACACTGAAGCTTTCTTT. Translated: CASQDRGSYTEAFF.

This sequence joins TRBV7-2 and TRBJ2-5; TRBD1 aligns across 8 bases. There are 17 residues in the CDR3. V was clipped by 5 bases and J by 0 bases; unmatched bases: 11. Per the germline V gene, CDR1 is SGHTA and CDR2 is FQGNSA. The CDR3 DNA is TGTGCCAGCAGCCAATATGGACAGGGAATGGACCAAGAGACCCAGTACTTC. It specifies CASSQYGQGMDQETQYF.

As concerns this clone: Other DNA sequences of this sample code for an identical CDR3. V and J are TRBV9 and TRBJ2-6; the D gene is possibly TRBD1 (5 bases). There are 16 residues in the CDR3. The germline V and J ends were trimmed by 3 bases and 0 bases, with 10 bases remaining between them. Germline CDR1 is SGDLS and CDR2 is YYNGEE. In nucleotides, the CDR3 is TGTGCCAGCAGCGCTAACAGGTACTCTGGGGCCAACGTCCTGACTTTC. Protein product: CASSANRYSGANVLTF. Full variable domain (outside the CDR3, taken from reference TRBV9 and TRBJ2-6): DSGVTQTPKHLITATGQRVTLRCSPRSGDLSVYWYQQSLDQGLQFLIQYYNGEERAKGNILERFSAQQFPDLHSELNLSSLELGDSALYFCASSANRYSGANVLTFGAGSRLTVL.

The chain joins TRBV30 to TRBJ2-3; D possibly corresponds to TRBD1 (6 bases). CDR3 length: 17 amino acids. V was cut by 4 bases and J by 0 bases, with 20 bases left in between. Germline V gene lookup returns CDR1 GTSNPN and CDR2 SVGIG (reference sequence). This chain's CDR3 is CAWTPAWGLDSTDTQYF. In nucleotides, the CDR3 is TGTGCCTGGACCCCTGCCTGGGGGCTTGATAGCACAGATACGCAGTATTTT.

A few counts support this clone. The same CDR3 also results from other DNA sequences found in this sample. The chain links TRBV27 to TRBJ2-2; D call uncertain. Germline V gives CDR1 MNHEY, CDR2 SMNVEV (reference sequence). V dropped 2 bases and J dropped 0 bases, with 7 bases sitting between them. The CDR3 consists of 15 residues. CDR3 in amino acids: CASSLRVTNTGELFF. The CDR3, as DNA: TGTGCCAGCAGTTTAAGGGTCACGAACACCGGGGAGCTGTTTTTT.

This chain links TRBV2 with TRBJ2-5, with D perhaps TRBD1 (7 bases). V shed 6 bases and J shed 5 bases, with 22 bases lying between them. The germline V gene has CDR1 SNHLY and CDR2 FYNNEI. The CDR3 loop spans 16 amino acids. Here the CDR3 reads CASRPTGTAMGETQYF. DNA for the CDR3: TGTGCCAGCAGACCGACAGGGACTGCCATGGGGGAGACCCAGTACTTC. Combining the CDR3 with reference TRBV2 and TRBJ2-5 gives the whole variable domain EPEVTQTPSHQVTQMGQEVILRCVPISNHLYFYWYRQILGQKVEFLVSFYNNEISEKSEIFDDQFSVERPDGSNFTLKIRSTKLEDSAMYFCASRPTGTAMGETQYFGPGTRLLVL.

In regard to this clone: Other DNA sequences from this sample encode an identical CDR3 as well. The V gene is TRBV28, the J gene TRBJ2-2; D unclear. V was cut by 3 bases and J by 1 base, with 6 bases left in between. The germline V gene has CDR1 MDHEN and CDR2 SYDVKM. This CDR3 spans 14 amino acids. This CDR3 reads CASSFPENTGELFF. The CDR3 DNA reads TGTGCCAGCAGTTTCCCAGAGAACACCGGGGAGCTGTTTTTT.

The gene calls are TRBV6-5 and TRBJ1-1; D possibly corresponds to TRBD1 (5 bases). Germline V gene sequence: CDR1 MNHEY, CDR2 SVGAGI. V was trimmed by 6 bases and J by 4 bases, leaving 12 bases between them. The CDR3 spans 13 residues. The CDR3 spells CASSQGPSTEAFF. The DNA of the CDR3 is TGTGCCAGCAGCCAGGGACCTTCCACTGAAGCTTTCTTT.

The chain is built from TRBV29-1 and TRBJ1-2; 7 bases fit TRBD1. This CDR3 spans 15 amino acids. The V gene's germline CDR1 is SQVTM and CDR2 ANQGSEA. V shed 4 bases, J shed 4 bases, and the junction held 12 bases outside the gene matches. The chain's CDR3 is CSVVPRTGWSYGYTF. The CDR3 nucleotides read TGCAGCGTTGTGCCGAGGACAGGATGGAGCTATGGCTACACCTTC. Supplemented by reference TRBV29-1 and TRBJ1-2, the full variable domain reads SAVISQKPSRDICQRGTSLTIQCQVDSQVTMMFWYRQQPGQSLTLIATANQGSEATYESGFVIDKFPISRPNLTFSTLTVSNMSPEDSSIYLCSVVPRTGWSYGYTFGSGTRLTVV.

A word on this clone: Other DNA sequences within the sample encode an identical CDR3. The V and J genes are TRBV5-1 and TRBJ1-2, with TRBD1 matching over 8 bases. Germline V lookup: CDR1 SGHRS, CDR2 YFSETQ. This CDR3 contains 13 residues. The J segment lost 5 bases and the V segment lost 3 bases, leaving 3 bases of the junction unmatched. In nucleotides, the CDR3 is TGCGCCAGCAGCTCCGACAGGGGATATGGCTACACCTTC. It yields the protein CASSSDRGYGYTF.

V is TRBV11-2 and J is TRBJ1-5; D not certain. The V gene's germline CDR1 is SGHAT and CDR2 FQNNGV. The V and J ends lost 5 bases and 3 bases respectively, with 8 bases between them. This CDR3 spans 13 amino acids. CDR3 protein: CASSQPDNQPQHF. The CDR3 DNA sequence: TGTGCCAGCAGCCAACCCGACAATCAGCCCCAGCATTTT.

This chain links TRBV4-1 with TRBJ2-2, with D possibly matching TRBD1 (5 bases). Trimming took 1 base from V and 4 from J, leaving 13 bases between them. CDR3 length: 16 amino acids. From germline, CDR1 is MGHRA and CDR2 YSYEKL. As DNA, the CDR3 is TGCGCCAGCAGCCAAGTAAGGGGCTCGGGCACCGGGGAGCTGTTTTTT. It codes for CASSQVRGSGTGELFF.

The rearrangement uses TRBV6-6 and TRBJ2-1, with D possibly being TRBD1 (5 bases). The germline V gene encodes CDR1 MNHNY and CDR2 SVGAGI (reference sequence). V lost 2 bases to trimming and J lost 6 bases, with 8 bases between them. This CDR3 is 13 amino acids long. CDR3 region: CASSYLQGNEQFF. DNA of the CDR3: TGTGCCAGCAGTTACCTTCAGGGCAATGAGCAGTTCTTC.

In this sample, this clone turned up once. The V gene is TRBV6-4, the J gene TRBJ1-2; the match to TRBD1 covers 8 bases. The CDR3 sequence is 16 residues long. Germline V lookup: CDR1 MRHNA, CDR2 SNTAGT. V lost 0 bases to trimming and J lost 7 bases; unmatched junction nucleotides: 10. In nucleotides, the CDR3 is TGTGCCAGCAGTGACTCATTTGGCAGGGGGCTAGGTGGCTACACCTTC. Translated: CASSDSFGRGLGGYTF.

The CDR3 region is CSVDPGEDYGYTF. The CDR3 DNA sequence: TGCAGCGTAGACCCAGGGGAGGACTATGGCTACACCTTC. The chain carries TRBV29-1 and TRBJ1-2; D perhaps matches TRBD1 (6 bases). Germline assignment: CDR1 SQVTM and CDR2 ANQGSEA. This CDR3 is 13 amino acids long. Trimming stripped 6 bases from V and 3 bases from J, with 14 bases between.

For this clone: The sample contains more than one DNA sequence encoding this CDR3. This chain joins TRBV27 and TRBJ1-1; no clear D gene. V gave up 6 bases and J gave up 4 bases, with 12 bases separating them. CDR1 and CDR2 (germline): MNHEY, SMNVEV (reference sequence). This CDR3 comprises 13 residues. The CDR3 sequence: CASSSRWGTEAFF. The CDR3 DNA is TGTGCCAGCAGCTCAAGGTGGGGCACTGAAGCTTTCTTT.

In the case of this clone: This sample includes further DNA sequences coding for the same CDR3. The chain uses TRBV7-9 and TRBJ1-1, with D perhaps matching TRBD1 (5 bases). This CDR3 is built from 13 residues. Germline V gene data show CDR1 as SEHNR and CDR2 as FQNEAQ (reference sequence). V lost 3 bases, J lost 1 base, and 6 bases lay in between. CDR3 region: CASSLGTNTEAFF. The CDR3 coding sequence is TGTGCCAGCAGCTTGGGGACGAACACTGAAGCTTTCTTT.